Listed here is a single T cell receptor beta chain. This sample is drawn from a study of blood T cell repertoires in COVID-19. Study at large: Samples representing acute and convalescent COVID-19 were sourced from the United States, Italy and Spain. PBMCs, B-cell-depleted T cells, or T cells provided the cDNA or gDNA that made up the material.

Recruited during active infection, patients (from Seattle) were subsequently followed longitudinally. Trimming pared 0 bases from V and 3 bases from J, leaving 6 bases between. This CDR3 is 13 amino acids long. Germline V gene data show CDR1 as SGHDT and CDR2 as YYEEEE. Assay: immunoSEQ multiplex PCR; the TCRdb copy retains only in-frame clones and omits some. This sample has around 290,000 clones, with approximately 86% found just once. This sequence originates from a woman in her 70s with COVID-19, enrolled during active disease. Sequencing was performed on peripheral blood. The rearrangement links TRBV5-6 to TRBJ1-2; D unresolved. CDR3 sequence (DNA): TGTGCCAGCAGCTTGGACGACTACTATGGCTACACCTTC. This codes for CASSLDDYYGYTF.